Following are 3 T cell receptor beta chains from one sample sequenced in a study of molecular identifiers for immune sequencing clone quantification. Each CDR3 protein is one row after TCRdb ran MiXCR on the PCR reads. The repertoire holds about 100,000 distinct CDR3 sequences, with 35% as singletons. Material for sequencing was naive CD8+ T cells from blood, with Jurkat cell RNA spiked in. Documented subset: FACS-sorted CD8+CD4-CCR7+CD45RA+ naive T cells. All receptors come from a human donor in good health. Some libraries in this study had Jurkat cell RNA spiked in.

The V call is TRBV20-1, the J call TRBJ2-2; 9 bases are shared with TRBD2. V was pared by 6 bases and J by 1 base, with 3 bases of the junction left unmatched. The CDR3 is 14 amino acids. Germline CDR1 reads DFQATT; CDR2 reads SNEGSKA (reference sequence). The CDR3 protein is CSAETSGNTGELFF. As DNA, the CDR3 is TGCAGTGCCGAGACTAGCGGGAACACCGGGGAGCTGTTTTTT.

Points on this clonotype: A much more abundant neighbour one base away suggests this may be a read error. The CDR3 does not end in the conserved phenylalanine or tryptophan, so this is likely a read error. The chain recombines TRBV5-6 with TRBJ2-7; 10 bases line up with TRBD2. J was trimmed by 4 bases and V by 1 base; bases with no gene match: 5. Germline V gene data show CDR1 as SGHDT and CDR2 as YYEEEE. The length of the CDR3 is 15 residues. CDR3 bases: TGTGCCAGCAGCTTGCCCGGGACTAGCGCTTACGAGCAGTACATC. Translated: CASSLPGTSAYEQYI.

This clonotype was counted between two and nine times. A read error may account for a junction end that differs from germline. The chain joins TRBV20-1 to TRBJ2-3; 12 nucleotides align to TRBD2. Germline V CDR1 and CDR2: DFQATT, SNEGSKA (reference sequence). This CDR3 is built from 15 residues. The CDR3 loop reads CSARKTSGSRDTQYF. CDR3 in DNA: TGCAGTGCTAGAAAGACTAGCGGGAGCAGAGATACGCAGTATTTT.